The 13 T cell receptor beta chains presented below share a single source sample, sequenced in a study of Ad26.COV2.S vaccination and SARS-CoV-2 variants. Noted treatment: 15 to 20 received Ad26.COV2.S at low or high dose, single or two shots; 5 received placebo; per-sample allocation not given. The samples were gathered on day 63 after the first injection of vaccine or placebo. Only in-frame clones appear in the TCRdb table, and some are missing; sequencing was by immunoSEQ multiplex PCR. This sample yields 300,000 to 350,000 clones, of which about 87% are seen a single time; around 5.8% belongs to the top ten. The material sequenced was peripheral blood, taken in a trial of Ad26.COV2.S vaccine versus placebo. The receptors come from a person between 18 and 59 years old who received the Ad26.COV2.S COVID-19 vaccine or a placebo.

This clone was counted between two and nine times. The rearrangement uses TRBV7-2 and TRBJ1-1; no definite D call. From germline, CDR1 is SGHTA and CDR2 FQGNSA. V dropped 5 bases and J dropped 6 bases, with 10 bases sitting between them. There are 12 residues in the CDR3. The CDR3 DNA reads TGTGCCAGCAGCCCTCTATTGGCTGAAGCTTTCTTT. Its protein product is CASSPLLAEAFF.

The rearrangement joins TRBV5-6 to TRBJ2-7; 8 bases are a match to TRBD1. This CDR3 has 14 amino acids. Germline V lookup: CDR1 SGHDT, CDR2 YYEEEE. Trimming took 4 bases from V and 4 from J; bases not matched to a gene: 7. The CDR3 loop is CASSPQWTGYEQYF. The CDR3 DNA sequence: TGTGCCAGCAGCCCTCAATGGACAGGGTACGAGCAGTACTTC.

The chain uses TRBV27 and TRBJ1-3; D not resolved. CDR1 is MNHEY, CDR2 SMNVEV, per germline (reference sequence). The V gene lost 11 bases and the J gene lost 0 bases, with 17 bases spanning the gap. The CDR3 spans 15 residues. CDR3 sequence (DNA): TGTGCCTCGTCCCTCCACGGGAGCTCTGGAAACACCATATATTTT. Encoded protein: CASSLHGSSGNTIYF.

V is TRBV4-2 and J is TRBJ2-2, with 7 bases matching TRBD2. There are 18 residues in the CDR3. Germline-derived CDR1 and CDR2 are LGHNA and YNFKEQ. The V and J ends lost 4 bases and 4 bases, in that order; junction bases with no gene match: 15. The chain's CDR3 is CASSLGGSGVGGTGELFF. For the CDR3, the DNA is TGTGCCAGCAGCCTAGGCGGGAGCGGGGTCGGCGGCACCGGGGAGCTGTTTTTT.

In its sample, this clone was seen a few times. The genes are TRBV6-2 or TRBV6-3 and TRBJ1-5, with 10 nucleotides matching TRBD1. Germline CDR1 MNHEY, CDR2 SVGEGT. There are 15 residues in the CDR3. V lost 6 bases to trimming and J lost 6 bases; unmatched junction nucleotides: 8. The CDR3, as DNA: TGTGCCAGCAGCTCGACAGGGGGCATGGGTCAGCCCCAGCATTTT. It yields the protein CASSSTGGMGQPQHF.

This sequence joins TRBV6-2 or TRBV6-3 and TRBJ2-7; possible D gene TRBD2, 5 bases. V lost 5 bases and J lost 4, with 15 bases in between. The CDR3 loop spans 14 amino acids. Germline V gene lookup returns CDR1 MNHEY and CDR2 SVGEGT. Written as DNA, the CDR3 is TGTGCCAGCAGTACCGGGAAGGTCGGATACGAGCAGTACTTC. Translation: CASSTGKVGYEQYF.

The chain is built from TRBV10-3 and TRBJ1-5; D uncertain. The CDR3 spans 14 residues. Trimming took off 2 bases at V and 0 bases at J, with 5 bases between the two ends. Looked up from germline, CDR1 is ENHRY and CDR2 is SYGVKD. CDR3 amino acids: CAISEGISNQPQHF. The CDR3 nucleotides read TGTGCCATCAGTGAGGGAATTAGCAATCAGCCCCAGCATTTT.

The gene calls are TRBV9 and TRBJ1-2; 12 nucleotides align to TRBD1. The CDR3 runs 17 residues. With 4 bases clipped from V and 3 bases from J, the junction kept 10 bases outside the gene matches. The germline CDR1 and CDR2 sequences are SGDLS and YYNGEE. The chain's CDR3 is CASSFGTGGVSYYGYTF. Here the CDR3 DNA reads TGTGCCAGCAGCTTTGGGACAGGGGGCGTTTCTTACTATGGCTACACCTTC. The full variable domain, with the rest looked up from reference TRBV9 and TRBJ1-2, is DSGVTQTPKHLITATGQRVTLRCSPRSGDLSVYWYQQSLDQGLQFLIQYYNGEERAKGNILERFSAQQFPDLHSELNLSSLELGDSALYFCASSFGTGGVSYYGYTFGSGTRLTVV.

Notes on this clone: One end of the junction is discordant with germline, which a read error may explain. Other DNA sequences within the sample encode an identical CDR3. The chain is built from TRBV29-1 and TRBJ2-5; D may match TRBD1 or TRBD2 (5 bases each). This CDR3 is built from 12 residues. Germline V CDR1 and CDR2: SQVTM, ANQGSEA. The CDR3 reads CSVEEGRETQYF. For the CDR3, the DNA is TGCAGCGTAGAAGAGGGACGGGAGACCCAGTACTTC.

This chain uses TRBV6-6 with TRBJ2-4; a weak D match, TRBD1 (6 bases). Germline V gene sequence: CDR1 MNHNY, CDR2 SVGAGI (reference sequence). CDR3 length equals 14 residues. The ends were cut back, 6 bases at V and 0 bases at J, with 9 bases in the middle. CDR3 sequence (DNA): TGTGCCAGCAGCACGGGACAAGCCAAAAACATTCAGTACTTC. As protein: CASSTGQAKNIQYF.

The V and J genes are TRBV6-6 and TRBJ1-2; a weak D match, TRBD1 (6 bases). The CDR3 consists of 14 residues. Germline V gene lookup returns CDR1 MNHNY and CDR2 SVGAGI (reference sequence). Trimming shortened V by 2 bases and J by 4 bases, and 11 bases separated the two germline ends. Here the CDR3 reads CASSYPTGRYGYTF. The CDR3 nucleotides are TGTGCCAGCAGTTACCCCACAGGGCGCTATGGCTACACCTTC.

V usage is TRBV6-1 and J usage is TRBJ1-6; no reliable D call. V lost 2 bases and J 6 bases, leaving 17 bases between the germline ends. Germline V CDR1 and CDR2: MNHNS, SASEGT. This CDR3 region has 17 residues. CDR3: CASSETLGPAINSPLHF. For the CDR3, the DNA is TGTGCCAGCAGTGAAACACTAGGACCGGCCATTAATTCACCCCTCCACTTT.

V gene TRBV19 combines with J gene TRBJ1-1; D gene ambiguous. CDR1 and CDR2 from the germline V gene are LNHDA and SQIVND (reference sequence). This CDR3 comprises 15 residues. The germline V and J ends were trimmed by 3 bases and 0 bases, with 11 bases remaining between them. CDR3 bases: TGTGCCAGTAGTATGAGATCCGTGATGAACACTGAAGCTTTCTTT. Its translation: CASSMRSVMNTEAFF.